This entry lists 5 T cell receptor beta chains sequenced from one sample in a study of a mutant IDH1 vaccine in newly diagnosed glioma. Method: immunoSEQ multiplex PCR; TCRdb's copy keeps in-frame clones and lacks some. The repertoire has more than 55,000 clones, roughly 80% of them found once; the top ten carry approximately 3.8%. Indicated time point: week 11, during vaccination. One vaccine dose held 300 ug of mutant IDH1 20-mer peptide and came with topical imiquimod. These receptors lack a known antigen. The sample in question was PBMCs, obtained from a glioma patient whose treatment included an IDH1 peptide vaccine. Receptors were obtained from a man aged 25-40 years with glioma.

V is TRBV6-1 and J is TRBJ1-6; D gene unclear. The germline gives CDR1 MNHNS, CDR2 SASEGT. The CDR3 covers 13 residues. V lost 8 bases and J lost 13, with 18 bases in between. CDR3 nucleotides: TGTGCCAGCGCGGGAGGTTTTCCTTTCCCCCTCCACTTT. It translates to CASAGGFPFPLHF.

This clone was observed a handful of times. This chain joins TRBV30 and TRBJ1-3, with a possible D match to TRBD1 (5 bases). Germline CDR1 is GTSNPN and CDR2 is SVGIG (reference sequence). This CDR3 region has 11 residues. CDR3 in DNA: TGTGCGTCAGGCCGGGACCGGCGCATATATTTT. The encoded protein is CASGRDRRIYF.

V and J are TRBV2 and TRBJ2-1, with 10 bases that match TRBD2. V dropped 5 bases and J dropped 2; count of bases not matched to a gene: 3. The CDR3 has 15 residues. Germline CDR1 is SNHLY and CDR2 is FYNNEI. The CDR3 loop reads CASSLLAGAYNEQFF. CDR3 nucleotides: TGTGCCAGCAGTCTGCTAGCGGGGGCCTACAATGAGCAGTTCTTC. Full variable domain (remainder filled in from reference TRBV2 and TRBJ2-1): EPEVTQTPSHQVTQMGQEVILRCVPISNHLYFYWYRQILGQKVEFLVSFYNNEISEKSEIFDDQFSVERPDGSNFTLKIRSTKLEDSAMYFCASSLLAGAYNEQFFGPGTRLTVL.

The J gene is TRBJ2-3, the V gene TRBV6-1; unclear D gene. V lost 5 bases and J 3 bases, leaving 9 bases between the germline ends. CDR3 length: 13 amino acids. Germline CDR1 is MNHNS and CDR2 is SASEGT. CDR3 sequence reads: CASSFARTDTQYF. DNA of the CDR3: TGTGCCAGCAGTTTCGCCAGGACAGATACGCAGTATTTT.

The chain has TRBV19 and TRBJ1-1; D gene unclear. The CDR3 sequence is 15 residues long. Between the trimmed V and J ends, which lost 6 bases and 1 base, there was a span of 15 bases. Germline lookup yields CDR1 LNHDA and CDR2 SQIVND (reference sequence). The CDR3 DNA reads as TGTGCCAGTAGGCTCGGGCCGGAAGGGAACACTGAAGCTTTCTTT. As protein: CASRLGPEGNTEAFF.